Shown below are 7 T cell receptor beta chains from a single sample sequenced in a study of blood T cell repertoires in COVID-19. Profiling relied on immunoSEQ multiplex PCR, and the TCRdb table lists in-frame clones only, not all of them. The sample comprises hundreds of thousands of clones, 88% of which are singletons, and roughly 12% rests with the top ten. Material: peripheral blood. Receptor source: a woman aged 50 to 65 with COVID-19, enrolled during active disease.

Written as DNA, the CDR3 is TGTGCCAGCAGCCCGACAGGGTACGAGCAGTACTTC. Its translation is CASSPTGYEQYF. The rearrangement links TRBV5-5 to TRBJ2-7; 7 bases are a match to TRBD1. Germline V gene data show CDR1 as SGHKS and CDR2 as YYEKEE (reference sequence). The CDR3 consists of 12 residues. The ends lost 4 bases at V and 4 bases at J; junction bases unmatched: 2.

CDR3 sequence: CASKPVGGAVNSPLHF. The CDR3 DNA reads TGTGCCAGCAAGCCAGTTGGAGGGGCAGTTAATTCACCCCTCCACTTT. The chain recombines TRBV2 with TRBJ1-6; tentative D call: TRBD1 (5 bases). Germline V CDR1 and CDR2: SNHLY, FYNNEI. The V end lost 7 bases, the J end lost 6 bases, and 19 bases lay between the germline ends. The CDR3 is 16 residues long.

The rearrangement uses TRBV6-5 and TRBJ1-1, with 7 bases that match TRBD1. The CDR3 totals 16 residues. Germline V lookup: CDR1 MNHEY, CDR2 SVGAGI. Trimming at V came to 2 bases and at J to 0 bases, leaving 6 bases not matched to a gene. CDR3 amino acids: CASSYRLGQLNTEAFF. DNA of the CDR3: TGTGCCAGCAGTTACCGATTGGGACAGCTGAACACTGAAGCTTTCTTT.

The chain couples TRBV7-3 to TRBJ2-2, with TRBD1 matching over 8 bases. The CDR3 totals 14 residues. V trimming: 3 bases; J trimming: 8 bases; junction bases outside the gene matches: 5. Germline CDR1 and CDR2: SGHTA and FQGTGA. The CDR3, as DNA: TGTGCCAGCAGCTTTGACAGGGGAAGTGGGGAGCTGTTTTTT. Translated: CASSFDRGSGELFF.

The chain uses TRBV9 and TRBJ1-1; no reliable D call. Trimming cost V 0 bases and J 1 base, with 10 bases left between them. Germline V gene lookup returns CDR1 SGDLS and CDR2 YYNGEE. The CDR3 spans 15 residues. The CDR3 reads CASSVGDTRNTEAFF. The CDR3 DNA sequence: TGTGCCAGCAGCGTAGGAGACACCAGGAACACTGAAGCTTTCTTT.

The V call is TRBV11-2, the J call TRBJ2-5, with D uncertain. V was shortened by 5 bases and J by 5 bases, with 9 bases between the two germline ends. CDR3 length equals 12 residues. CDR1 is SGHAT, CDR2 FQNNGV, per germline. This CDR3 is CASSEVEETQYF. Written as DNA, the CDR3 is TGTGCCAGCAGCGAGGTCGAGGAGACCCAGTACTTC.

Worth noting for this clone: This sample also contains other DNA sequences that code for the same CDR3. This sequence joins TRBV12-3 or TRBV12-4 and TRBJ2-7; 9 bases agree with TRBD1. V gave up 3 bases and J gave up 4 bases; unmatched junction bases: 1. This CDR3 is built from 13 residues. CDR3 protein: CASSFDRGYEQYF. In DNA form, the CDR3 reads TGTGCCAGCAGTTTCGACAGGGGGTACGAGCAGTACTTC.